The entry below describes one T cell receptor beta chain. The junction had 14 bases not matched to a gene; V was cut back by 7 bases and J by 7 bases. The CDR3 sequence is 16 residues long. The V gene's germline CDR1 is LGHDT and CDR2 YNNKEL (reference sequence). This record comes from a study of blood T cell repertoires in COVID-19. Study-level information: PBMCs, B-cell-depleted T cells, or T cells provided the cDNA or gDNA that made up the material.

In the authors' workflow: Cell counts per sample came from amplifying reference gene primers. Using immunoSEQ multiplex PCR, the repertoire was profiled, and TCRdb retains in-frame clones only, with some absent. V and J calls plus clone size are reproduced from that table; the DNA served to infer D and trimming. There are some 520,000 clones in the sample; roughly nine tenths occur only once, and about 0.91% lies in the top ten. The source of this sequence is a man younger than 35 with COVID-19, enrolled during active disease. Sample: peripheral blood. This chain uses TRBV3-1 (or the pseudogene TRBV3-2) with TRBJ2-1; TRBD2 agrees at 9 bases. As DNA, the CDR3 is TGTGCCAGCAATGGAATCGGGGGCGGGAGGGGGAATGAGCAGTTCTTC. This gives the protein CASNGIGGGRGNEQFF.